These 25 T cell receptor beta chains came from one sample sequenced in a study of blood T cell repertoires in COVID-19. The data were produced by immunoSEQ multiplex PCR, yet TCRdb's version contains in-frame clones alone and is incomplete. The profile shows around 320,000 clones, 75% to 90% of them singletons. Sequencing was performed on peripheral blood. The receptors here all came from a man between 18 and 35 years old with active or convalescent COVID-19.

This chain links TRBV7-9 with TRBJ2-2, with no clear D. CDR3 length: 17 residues. Trimming cost V 2 bases and J 0 bases, with 13 bases left between them. CDR1 SEHNR and CDR2 FQNEAQ come from the germline V gene (reference sequence). Here the CDR3 DNA reads TGTGCCAGCAGCTTAAGTCCGGTCGGGTCGAACACCGGGGAGCTGTTTTTT. Translated, it gives CASSLSPVGSNTGELFF.

The chain joins TRBV10-1 to TRBJ2-2; 8 nucleotides match TRBD1. There are 14 residues in the CDR3. The V gene end was trimmed by 6 bases and the J gene end by 3 bases; junction bases not matched to a gene: 3. The germline V gene encodes CDR1 WNHNN and CDR2 SYGVQD (reference sequence). For the CDR3, the DNA is TGCGCCAGCAGCCAGACAGGGGACACCGGGGAGCTGTTTTTT. Its protein product is CASSQTGDTGELFF.

The rearrangement joins TRBV27 to TRBJ1-1; perhaps TRBD1 as D (5 bases). CDR1 and CDR2 (germline): MNHEY, SMNVEV (reference sequence). Trimming removed 2 bases at V and 1 base at J, with 8 bases between. The CDR3 sequence is 14 residues long. CDR3 in amino acids: CASSLGHRNTEAFF. The CDR3 DNA reads TGTGCCAGCAGTTTAGGACACAGGAACACTGAAGCTTTCTTT.

The rearrangement uses TRBV6-5 and TRBJ1-1; TRBD1 matches at 9 bases. The CDR3 consists of 14 residues. The ends lost 5 bases at V and 2 bases at J; junction bases unmatched: 3. Per the germline V gene, CDR1 is MNHEY and CDR2 is SVGAGI. This chain's CDR3 is CASSLGQGNTEAFF. The CDR3 region has the DNA TGTGCCAGCAGTCTGGGACAGGGCAACACTGAAGCTTTCTTT.

The CDR3 region is CASRRRRDSYNYGYTF. CDR3 nucleotide sequence: TGTGCCAGTAGACGCCGTAGGGACAGTTATAACTATGGCTACACCTTC. The genes are TRBV19 and TRBJ1-2; TRBD1 matches 7 bases. The V and J ends lost 6 bases and 1 base, in that order; junction bases with no gene match: 11. Germline CDR1 is LNHDA and CDR2 is SQIVND (reference sequence). The CDR3 has 16 amino acids.

The chain employs TRBV6-2 or TRBV6-3 and TRBJ2-3, with a weak D call TRBD1 (5 bases). With 2 bases removed from V and 4 bases from J, the gap between germline ends came to 31 bases. CDR1 MNHEY and CDR2 SVGEGT come from the germline V gene. The length of the CDR3 is 21 residues. The CDR3 loop is CASSYKQVLLGLVSGADTQYF. The DNA of the CDR3 is TGTGCCAGCAGTTACAAACAGGTTCTCCTCGGGTTGGTCTCAGGTGCAGATACGCAGTATTTT.

The V gene is TRBV10-3, the J gene TRBJ2-7, with D possibly being TRBD1 (5 bases). Germline loops: CDR1 ENHRY, CDR2 SYGVKD. CDR3 length equals 15 residues. V lost 10 bases to trimming and J lost 0 bases, with 19 bases between them. DNA of the CDR3: TGTGCCACCAGGGCGGCTGGACATTTCTCCTACGAGCAGTACTTC. This gives the protein CATRAAGHFSYEQYF.

V is TRBV7-6 and J is TRBJ1-3; 7 bases map to TRBD1. The CDR3 has 16 amino acids. With V trimmed by 4 bases and J by 4 bases, 10 bases remained unmatched. From germline, CDR1 is SGHVS and CDR2 FNYEAQ. The chain's CDR3 is CASSWGQWGEGNTIYF. For the CDR3, the DNA is TGTGCCAGCAGCTGGGGACAGTGGGGTGAGGGAAACACCATATATTTT.

The chain recombines TRBV5-4 with TRBJ2-1, with 9 bases fitting TRBD2. Germline-derived CDR1 and CDR2 are SGHNT and YYREEE (reference sequence). The ends lost 3 bases at V and 6 bases at J; junction bases unmatched: 4. The CDR3 length is 14 residues. The CDR3 coding sequence is TGTGCCAGCAGCTCGCGTAGCGGGAGCAATGAGCAGTTCTTC. It is translated as CASSSRSGSNEQFF. Together with reference TRBV5-4 and TRBJ2-1, the CDR3 gives the full variable domain: ETGVTQSPTHLIKTRGQQVTLRCSSQSGHNTVSWYQQALGQGPQFIFQYYREEENGRGNFPPRFSGLQFPNYSSELNVNALELDDSALYLCASSSRSGSNEQFFGPGTRLTVL.

The J gene is TRBJ1-2, the V gene TRBV4-3; 10 nucleotides line up with TRBD1. The germline gives CDR1 LGHNA, CDR2 YSLEER. This CDR3 is built from 14 residues. The junction had 1 base not matched to a gene; V was cut back by 2 bases and J by 4 bases. The CDR3 coding sequence is TGCGCCAGCAGCCAACGGGACAGGGGCTATGGCTACACCTTC. Translated, it gives CASSQRDRGYGYTF.

This clone has a handful of counts. CDR3 coding DNA: TGTGCCAGCAGTGAAGCGCGAAAGAACACTGAAGCTTTCTTT. As protein: CASSEARKNTEAFF. V and J are TRBV6-1 and TRBJ1-1, with D hard to call. V was clipped by 0 bases and J by 1 base, with 6 bases between them. The CDR3 is made up of 14 amino acids. Germline CDR1 is MNHNS and CDR2 is SASEGT.

This rearrangement joins TRBV29-1 to TRBJ1-2; the D gene is possibly TRBD1 (6 bases). This CDR3 spans 15 amino acids. Trimming took off 3 bases at V and 6 bases at J, with 20 bases between the two ends. CDR1 SQVTM and CDR2 ANQGSEA come from the germline V gene. The CDR3 DNA sequence: TGCAGCGTTGATATCGGTACAGGGAGTAGTAATGGCTACACCTTC. Translation gives CSVDIGTGSSNGYTF.

This rearrangement joins TRBV18 to TRBJ1-1; the match to TRBD1 covers 10 bases. After removal of 3 bases from V and 3 bases from J, the junction contained 7 bases not matched to a gene. Germline V gene data show CDR1 as KGHSH and CDR2 as LQKENI. The CDR3 contains 16 residues. In nucleotides, the CDR3 is TGTGCCAGCTCACCCTGGACAGGGGGGCTGGACACTGAAGCTTTCTTT. Its translation is CASSPWTGGLDTEAFF.

This clone was counted between two and nine times. In nucleotides, the CDR3 is TGTGCCAGCAGTCAGCTAGCGGGTAACTACAATGAGCAGTTCTTC. Translation gives CASSQLAGNYNEQFF. The chain links TRBV28 to TRBJ2-1, with 8 bases identical to TRBD2. V gave up 5 bases and J gave up 3 bases; unmatched junction bases: 6. There are 15 residues in the CDR3. Per the germline V gene, CDR1 is MDHEN and CDR2 is SYDVKM.

The DNA for the CDR3 is TGCGCCAGCAGGCCCCTGAGGTCAGGGGCCCGCACAGATACGCAGTATTTT. This sequence encodes CASRPLRSGARTDTQYF. The V call is TRBV4-1, the J call TRBJ2-3; D perhaps matches TRBD1 (6 bases). Trimming pared 6 bases from V and 1 base from J, leaving 20 bases between. This CDR3 spans 17 amino acids. CDR1 MGHRA and CDR2 YSYEKL come from the germline V gene.

The chain links TRBV7-2 to TRBJ2-1; TRBD1 aligns across 8 bases. The CDR3 length is 18 residues. With 1 base clipped from V and 7 bases from J, the junction kept 15 bases outside the gene matches. Germline loops: CDR1 SGHTA, CDR2 FQGNSA. This CDR3 reads CASSLEGRTGSYWNEQFF. The CDR3 bases are TGTGCCAGCAGCTTAGAGGGGAGGACAGGGTCCTATTGGAATGAGCAGTTCTTC.

This chain joins TRBV7-6 and TRBJ2-2; 9 bases fit TRBD1. This CDR3 spans 16 amino acids. Germline CDR1 is SGHVS and CDR2 is FNYEAQ. Trimming at V came to 0 bases and at J to 6 bases, leaving 5 bases not matched to a gene. The CDR3 bases are TGTGCCAGCAGCTTAGCGGGGACAGGGAATCCCGGGGAGCTGTTTTTT. The encoded protein is CASSLAGTGNPGELFF.

The V gene is TRBV7-6, the J gene TRBJ2-5; 11 bases align to TRBD2. V lost 1 base to trimming and J lost 4 bases; unmatched junction nucleotides: 2. In germline, CDR1 is SGHVS, CDR2 FNYEAQ. The CDR3 loop spans 15 amino acids. Here the CDR3 DNA reads TGTGCCAGCAGCTTAGTAGCGGGGGGGTCAGAGACCCAGTACTTC. It codes for CASSLVAGGSETQYF.

This rearrangement joins TRBV7-2 to TRBJ2-1; TRBD2 agrees at 8 bases. The CDR3 loop spans 13 amino acids. J lost 11 bases, V lost 1 base, and 4 bases had no gene match. Germline V gives CDR1 SGHTA, CDR2 FQGNSA. Written as DNA, the CDR3 is TGTGCCAGCAGCTTAGGACGGGAGGGTAAGCAGTTCTTC. Amino acids: CASSLGREGKQFF.

The chain joins TRBV2 to TRBJ1-2; the D gene is possibly TRBD1 (6 bases). This CDR3 is built from 15 residues. CDR1 and CDR2 from the germline V gene are SNHLY and FYNNEI. Deletions cut 8 bases from V and 2 bases from J, with 18 bases between. The CDR3: CASGRSGTQNYGYTF. The CDR3 DNA follows: TGTGCCAGCGGTCGGAGCGGGACACAGAACTATGGCTACACCTTC.

The V and J genes are TRBV18 and TRBJ2-1; 10 bases line up with TRBD1. Germline assignment: CDR1 KGHSH and CDR2 LQKENI. V shed 3 bases and J 6 bases; nucleotides not matched to a gene: 8. This CDR3 is 16 amino acids long. CDR3 nucleotide sequence: TGTGCCAGCTCACCGAACCGGGACAGGGGAACCAATGAGCAGTTCTTC. It is translated as CASSPNRDRGTNEQFF.

V and J are TRBV5-6 and TRBJ2-7; TRBD2 matches at 7 bases. With 2 bases clipped from V and 9 bases from J, the junction kept 8 bases outside the gene matches. Germline values: CDR1 SGHDT, CDR2 YYEEEE. The CDR3 consists of 13 residues. DNA of the CDR3: TGTGCCAGCAGCTTCCCGGGAGGCTTAGGGCAGTACTTC. Protein: CASSFPGGLGQYF.

In this sample, this clone turned up once. CDR3 in amino acids: CAISESTGRPNTEAFF. The CDR3 nucleotides are TGTGCCATCAGTGAGTCGACTGGGAGACCGAACACTGAAGCTTTCTTT. The chain employs TRBV10-3 and TRBJ1-1; D is unresolved. The CDR3 spans 16 residues. The germline V gene has CDR1 ENHRY and CDR2 SYGVKD. The V and J ends lost 0 bases and 1 base respectively, with 12 bases between them.

The rearrangement joins TRBV5-1 to TRBJ2-7, with TRBD2 identical over 11 bases. This CDR3 has 14 residues. Germline V gene sequence: CDR1 SGHRS, CDR2 YFSETQ. The V and J ends lost 4 bases and 5 bases, in that order; junction bases with no gene match: 5. As DNA, the CDR3 is TGCGCCAGCAGCCCAGATAGCGGGAGGGACGAGCAGTACTTC. This translates into CASSPDSGRDEQYF. Based on the CDR3 plus reference TRBV5-1 and TRBJ2-7, the full variable domain is KAGVTQTPRYLIKTRGQQVTLSCSPISGHRSVSWYQQTPGQGLQFLFEYFSETQRNKGNFPGRFSGRQFSNSRSEMNVSTLELGDSALYLCASSPDSGRDEQYFGPGTRLTVT.

The rearrangement uses TRBV19 and TRBJ1-1; D gene unclear. Trimming shortened V by 4 bases and J by 3 bases, and 18 bases separated the two germline ends. From germline, CDR1 is LNHDA and CDR2 SQIVND (reference sequence). The CDR3 runs to 16 residues. CDR3 coding DNA: TGTGCCAGTAGTAGAGGGCGGGCCCCCCAAGACACTGAAGCTTTCTTT. It yields the protein CASSRGRAPQDTEAFF.